Below, one T cell receptor beta chain is given with its context. These data come from a study of technical replicates of blood from a handful of donors. Generated by immunoSEQ multiplex PCR, the TCRdb table keeps only in-frame clones and is missing some. The sample records tens of thousands of clones, 90% being singletons. The CDR3 runs 16 residues. V gave up 0 bases and J gave up 6 bases, with 15 bases separating them. The germline V gene encodes CDR1 SGHTA and CDR2 FQGNSA. The chain uses TRBV7-2 and TRBJ2-1, with D tentatively TRBD1 (6 bases). The clonotype originates from a human donor in good health. Some clones in this sample may be carry-over from other donors' samples. The sequenced material came from PBMCs. The CDR3 DNA follows: TGTGCCAGCAGCTTAGCCGGACAGTCGAGGGGCAATGAGCAGTTCTTC. Protein product: CASSLAGQSRGNEQFF. Full variable domain (rest looked up from reference TRBV7-2 and TRBJ2-1): GAGVSQSPSNKVTEKGKDVELRCDPISGHTALYWYRQSLGQGLEFLIYFQGNSAPDKSGLPSDRFSAERTGGSVSTLTIQRTQQEDSAVYLCASSLAGQSRGNEQFFGPGTRLTVL.